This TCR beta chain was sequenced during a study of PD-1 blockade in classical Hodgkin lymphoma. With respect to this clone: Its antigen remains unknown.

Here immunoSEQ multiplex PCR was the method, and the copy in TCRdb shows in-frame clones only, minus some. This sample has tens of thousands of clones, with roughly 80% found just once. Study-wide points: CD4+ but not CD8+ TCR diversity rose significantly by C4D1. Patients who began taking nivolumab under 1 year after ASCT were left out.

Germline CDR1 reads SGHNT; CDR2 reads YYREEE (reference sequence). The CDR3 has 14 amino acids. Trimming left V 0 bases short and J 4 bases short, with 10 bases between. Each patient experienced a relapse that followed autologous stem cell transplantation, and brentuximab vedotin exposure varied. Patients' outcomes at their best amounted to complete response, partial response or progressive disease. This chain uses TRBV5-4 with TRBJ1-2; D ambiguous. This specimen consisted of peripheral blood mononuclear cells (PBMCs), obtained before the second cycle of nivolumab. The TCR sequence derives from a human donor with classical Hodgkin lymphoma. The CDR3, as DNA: TGTGCCAGCAGCTTGGGGCAGGTTCGCTATGGCTACACCTTC. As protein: CASSLGQVRYGYTF.